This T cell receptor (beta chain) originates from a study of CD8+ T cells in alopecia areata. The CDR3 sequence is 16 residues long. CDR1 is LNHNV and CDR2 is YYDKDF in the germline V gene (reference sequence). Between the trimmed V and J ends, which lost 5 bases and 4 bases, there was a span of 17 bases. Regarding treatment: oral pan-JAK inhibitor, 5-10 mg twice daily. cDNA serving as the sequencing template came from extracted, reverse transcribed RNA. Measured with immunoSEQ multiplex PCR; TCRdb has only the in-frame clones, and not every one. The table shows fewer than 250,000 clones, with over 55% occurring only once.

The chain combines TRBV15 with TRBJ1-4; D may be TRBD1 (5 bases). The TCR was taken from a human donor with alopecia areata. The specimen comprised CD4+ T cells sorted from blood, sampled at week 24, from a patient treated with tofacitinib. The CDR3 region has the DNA TGTGCCACCAGCCCCCAAGGACCAGGGCTTAATGAAAAACTGTTTTTT. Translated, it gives CATSPQGPGLNEKLFF.